The 15 T cell receptor beta chains reported below all come from one sample, sequenced in a study of T-cell reconstitution after alpha-beta-depleted transplantation in children. The library targeted TCRbeta and was prepared with unique molecular identifiers. TCRdb passed the PCR reads through MiXCR, listing each CDR3 protein once. The profile shows over 550,000 distinct CDR3 sequences, about 10% of them singletons. The starting material was PBMCs from the stem cell graft donor, obtained from the stem cell graft. The receptors come from a human donor who donated a stem cell graft to a child with acute myeloid leukemia.

This clonotype was seen repeatedly, ten times or more. The rearrangement joins TRBV29-1 to TRBJ2-1; 9 bases are shared with TRBD2. The V gene end was trimmed by 2 bases and the J gene end by 3 bases; junction bases not matched to a gene: 20. The germline V gene encodes CDR1 SQVTM and CDR2 ANQGSEA. The length of the CDR3 is 20 residues. The CDR3 bases are TGCAGCGTTGAACCCCTTTCGGCAGGAACCCTAGCGGGATTCTACAATGAGCAGTTCTTC. It specifies CSVEPLSAGTLAGFYNEQFF.

The rearrangement links TRBV20-1 to TRBJ2-7, with TRBD2 matching over 8 bases. The CDR3 is made up of 18 amino acids. J was trimmed by 0 bases and V by 1 base; bases with no gene match: 14. Germline CDR1 is DFQATT and CDR2 is SNEGSKA (reference sequence). CDR3 in amino acids: CSARVLLSGTRSSYEQYF. As DNA, the CDR3 is TGCAGTGCTAGAGTCCTGTTGTCCGGGACTAGGAGCTCCTACGAGCAGTACTTC.

This clonotype showed up just a few times. V is TRBV12-3 or TRBV12-4 and J is TRBJ2-1; 11 bases map to TRBD2. Germline trimming cut 8 bases from V and 1 base from J; bases unmatched to any gene: 4. The CDR3 covers 15 residues. The DNA for the CDR3 is TGTGCCAGCGCATCTAGCGGGAGGTCCTACAATGAGCAGTTCTTC. This codes for CASASSGRSYNEQFF.

The chain combines TRBV28 with TRBJ2-7; D unresolved. V lost 2 bases and J lost 3, with 8 bases in between. The CDR3 consists of 13 residues. The germline gives CDR1 MDHEN, CDR2 SYDVKM. The CDR3 DNA reads TGTGCCAGCAGTTTAAACACTAACTACGAGCAGTACTTC. This codes for CASSLNTNYEQYF.

This clonotype occurred a few times. The chain has TRBV2 and TRBJ2-5, with D hard to call. The CDR3 runs to 13 residues. CDR1 SNHLY and CDR2 FYNNEI come from the germline V gene. V dropped 2 bases and J dropped 9 bases, with 13 bases sitting between them. This CDR3 reads CASSEWAKEAQYF. For the CDR3, the DNA is TGTGCCAGCAGTGAATGGGCGAAGGAAGCCCAGTACTTC.

This clonotype was counted only a few times. The genes are TRBV20-1 and TRBJ2-5; D unclear. V lost 4 bases and J lost 7, with 7 bases in between. The CDR3 spans 10 residues. Germline loops: CDR1 DFQATT, CDR2 SNEGSKA (reference sequence). CDR3 amino acids: CSATSGTQYF. The CDR3 nucleotides read TGCAGTGCTACGTCAGGGACCCAGTACTTC.

The chain carries TRBV5-1 and TRBJ2-1; 7 positions agree with TRBD1. This CDR3 spans 16 amino acids. Trimming at V came to 4 bases and at J to 5 bases, leaving 12 bases not matched to a gene. Germline CDR1 reads SGHRS; CDR2 reads YFSETQ. The CDR3 sequence: CASSRPSTGRNNEQFF. The CDR3 coding sequence is TGCGCCAGCAGCCGACCTTCGACAGGGAGAAACAATGAGCAGTTCTTC.

A few counts support this clonotype. This chain connects TRBV29-1 to TRBJ2-1; 13 bases are shared with TRBD2. CDR1 is SQVTM and CDR2 is ANQGSEA in the germline V gene. The length of the CDR3 is 13 residues. Trimming removed 7 bases from V and 7 bases from J; junction bases left unmatched: 4. CDR3 DNA sequence: TGCAGCGGAGGGACTAGCGGGGATAATGAGCAGTTCTTC. Protein sequence: CSGGTSGDNEQFF.

V is TRBV24-1 and J is TRBJ2-1; the D gene is possibly TRBD2 (6 bases). The V and J ends lost 4 bases and 0 bases respectively, with 12 bases between them. Germline-derived CDR1 and CDR2 are KGHDR and SFDVKD. This CDR3 contains 16 residues. The CDR3 spells CATSESGLSSYNEQFF. The CDR3 DNA reads as TGTGCCACCAGTGAGTCGGGACTCAGCTCCTACAATGAGCAGTTCTTC.

The genes are TRBV20-1 and TRBJ1-1; D is ambiguous. The germline V and J ends were trimmed by 7 bases and 0 bases, with 9 bases remaining between them. Germline values: CDR1 DFQATT, CDR2 SNEGSKA (reference sequence). The CDR3 has 12 amino acids. CDR3 region: CSGLPMNTEAFF. In DNA form, the CDR3 reads TGCAGTGGTCTGCCTATGAACACTGAAGCTTTCTTT.

This clonotype was counted many times. This chain links TRBV29-1 with TRBJ2-3; D remains ambiguous. The germline V gene has CDR1 SQVTM and CDR2 ANQGSEA. The CDR3 length is 15 residues. The V gene lost 0 bases and the J gene lost 2 bases, with 12 bases spanning the gap. The CDR3 nucleotides are TGCAGCGTTGAAGAAGACTTGCTCTACACAGATACGCAGTATTTT. Its protein product is CSVEEDLLYTDTQYF.

A remark on this clonotype: A read error may explain this, as a much larger clone is one base away. The rearrangement uses TRBV12-3 or TRBV12-4 and TRBJ2-5; the D gene is possibly TRBD2 (5 bases). The CDR3 contains 18 residues. The DNA for the CDR3 is TGTGCCAGCTGTTTAATCCCCCAAGCGGTGGGGTCTAAAGAGACCCAGTACTTC. This codes for CASCLIPQAVGSKETQYF.

This clonotype was observed at least ten times. The gene calls are TRBV12-3 or TRBV12-4 and TRBJ2-1; D ambiguous. CDR3 length: 12 residues. V dropped 5 bases and J dropped 9 bases, with 11 bases sitting between them. The CDR3 sequence: CASSPGLGEQFF. As DNA, the CDR3 is TGTGCCAGCAGTCCCGGCCTGGGTGAGCAGTTCTTC.

The rearrangement joins TRBV15 to TRBJ1-5, with D maybe TRBD1 (6 bases). The length of the CDR3 is 15 residues. With 0 bases removed from V and 9 bases from J, the gap between germline ends came to 15 bases. CDR1 is LNHNV and CDR2 is YYDKDF in the germline V gene (reference sequence). Here the CDR3 DNA reads TGTGCCACCAGCAGAGATCCTACAGGGAGGGGGCCCCAGCATTTT. Protein sequence: CATSRDPTGRGPQHF.

This clonotype was recorded a few times. The chain couples TRBV20-1 to TRBJ1-5; no firm D call. V was trimmed by 0 bases and J by 10 bases, leaving 25 bases between them. Germline CDR1 DFQATT, CDR2 SNEGSKA (reference sequence). This CDR3 is 17 amino acids long. The CDR3 coding sequence is TGCAGTGCTAGAGAAAAGAAGAGGCAGGAGACATCAGCACCCCAGCATTTT. It is translated as CSAREKKRQETSAPQHF.